Sequencing of this T cell receptor (beta chain) was carried out in a study of T cell responses to AZD1222 COVID-19 vaccine. Study context: Second-dose intervals of approximately 4 or approximately 12 weeks were pooled. Overall study findings and caveats: Clonal diversity may have been underestimated in mostly white British donors. Receipt of two AZD1222 doses was followed by a rise in Spike-specific TCR breadth and depth.

Repertoires were generated with immunoSEQ multiplex PCR, while TCRdb's copy carries only in-frame clones and drops some. The table lists around 110,000 clones, roughly 90% of them singletons. The CDR3 is 13 residues long. Per germline, CDR1 SGHTA and CDR2 FQGNSA. A note on this clone: Its target is not known. One junction end does not reproduce the germline sequence, and a read error may be involved.

This sample comprised peripheral blood, obtained on day 0 of AZD1222 vaccination. The clonotype originates from an adult in good health. The chain employs TRBV7-2 and TRBJ2-1; no reliable D call. DNA for the CDR3: TGTGCCAGCAGCGTAGCCTCCACGTCCCCTCAGTTCTTC. This gives the protein CASSVASTSPQFF.